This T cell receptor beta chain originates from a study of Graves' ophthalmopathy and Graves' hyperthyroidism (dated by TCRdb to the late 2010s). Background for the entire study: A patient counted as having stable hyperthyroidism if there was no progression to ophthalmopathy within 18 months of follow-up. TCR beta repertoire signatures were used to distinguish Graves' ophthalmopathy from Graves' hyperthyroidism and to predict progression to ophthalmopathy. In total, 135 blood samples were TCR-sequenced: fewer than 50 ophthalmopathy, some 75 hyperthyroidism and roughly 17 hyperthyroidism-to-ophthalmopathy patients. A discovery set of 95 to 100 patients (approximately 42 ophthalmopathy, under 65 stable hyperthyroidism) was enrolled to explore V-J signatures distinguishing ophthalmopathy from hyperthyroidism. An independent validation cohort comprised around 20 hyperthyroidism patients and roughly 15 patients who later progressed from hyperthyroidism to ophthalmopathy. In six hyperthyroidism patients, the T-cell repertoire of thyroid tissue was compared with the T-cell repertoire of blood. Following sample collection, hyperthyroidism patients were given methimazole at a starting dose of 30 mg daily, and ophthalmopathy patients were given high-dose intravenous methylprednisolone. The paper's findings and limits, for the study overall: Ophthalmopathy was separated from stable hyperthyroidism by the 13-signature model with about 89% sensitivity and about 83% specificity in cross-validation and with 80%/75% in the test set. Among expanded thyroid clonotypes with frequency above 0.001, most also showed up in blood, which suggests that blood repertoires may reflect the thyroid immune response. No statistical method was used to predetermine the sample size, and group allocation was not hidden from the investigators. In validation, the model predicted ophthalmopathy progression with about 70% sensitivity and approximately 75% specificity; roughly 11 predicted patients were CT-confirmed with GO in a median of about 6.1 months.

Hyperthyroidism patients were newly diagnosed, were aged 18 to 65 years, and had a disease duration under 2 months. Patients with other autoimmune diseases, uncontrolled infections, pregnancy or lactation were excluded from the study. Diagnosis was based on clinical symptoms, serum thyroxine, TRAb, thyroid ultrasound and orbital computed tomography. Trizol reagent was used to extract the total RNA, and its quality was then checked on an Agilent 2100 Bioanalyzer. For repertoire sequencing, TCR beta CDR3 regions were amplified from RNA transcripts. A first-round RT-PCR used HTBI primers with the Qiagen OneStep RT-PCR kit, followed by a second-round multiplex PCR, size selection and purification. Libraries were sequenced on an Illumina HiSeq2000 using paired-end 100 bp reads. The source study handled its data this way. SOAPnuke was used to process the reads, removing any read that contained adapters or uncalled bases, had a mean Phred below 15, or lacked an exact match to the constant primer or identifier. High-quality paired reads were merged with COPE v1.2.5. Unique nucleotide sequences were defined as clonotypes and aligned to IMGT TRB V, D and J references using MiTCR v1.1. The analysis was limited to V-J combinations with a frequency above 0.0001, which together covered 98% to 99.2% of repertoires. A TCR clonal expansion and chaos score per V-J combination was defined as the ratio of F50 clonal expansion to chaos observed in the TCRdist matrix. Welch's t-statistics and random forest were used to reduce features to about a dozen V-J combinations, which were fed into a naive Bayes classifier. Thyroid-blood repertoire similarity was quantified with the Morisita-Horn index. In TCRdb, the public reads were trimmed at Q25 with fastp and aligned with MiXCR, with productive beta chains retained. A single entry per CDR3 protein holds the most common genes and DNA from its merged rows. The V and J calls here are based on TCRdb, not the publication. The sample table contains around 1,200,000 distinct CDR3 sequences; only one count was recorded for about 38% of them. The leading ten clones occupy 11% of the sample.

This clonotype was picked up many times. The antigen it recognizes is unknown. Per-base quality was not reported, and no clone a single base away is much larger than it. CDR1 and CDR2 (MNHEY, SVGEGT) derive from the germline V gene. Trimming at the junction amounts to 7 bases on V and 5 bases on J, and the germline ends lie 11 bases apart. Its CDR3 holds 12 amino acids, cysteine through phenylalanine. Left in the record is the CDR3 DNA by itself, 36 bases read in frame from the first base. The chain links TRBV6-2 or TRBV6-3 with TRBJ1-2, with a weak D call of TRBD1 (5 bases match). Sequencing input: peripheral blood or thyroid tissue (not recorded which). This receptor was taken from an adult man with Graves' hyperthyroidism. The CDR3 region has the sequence CASIGTGYGYTF. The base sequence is TGTGCCAGCATCGGGACGGGGTATGGCTACACCTTC.